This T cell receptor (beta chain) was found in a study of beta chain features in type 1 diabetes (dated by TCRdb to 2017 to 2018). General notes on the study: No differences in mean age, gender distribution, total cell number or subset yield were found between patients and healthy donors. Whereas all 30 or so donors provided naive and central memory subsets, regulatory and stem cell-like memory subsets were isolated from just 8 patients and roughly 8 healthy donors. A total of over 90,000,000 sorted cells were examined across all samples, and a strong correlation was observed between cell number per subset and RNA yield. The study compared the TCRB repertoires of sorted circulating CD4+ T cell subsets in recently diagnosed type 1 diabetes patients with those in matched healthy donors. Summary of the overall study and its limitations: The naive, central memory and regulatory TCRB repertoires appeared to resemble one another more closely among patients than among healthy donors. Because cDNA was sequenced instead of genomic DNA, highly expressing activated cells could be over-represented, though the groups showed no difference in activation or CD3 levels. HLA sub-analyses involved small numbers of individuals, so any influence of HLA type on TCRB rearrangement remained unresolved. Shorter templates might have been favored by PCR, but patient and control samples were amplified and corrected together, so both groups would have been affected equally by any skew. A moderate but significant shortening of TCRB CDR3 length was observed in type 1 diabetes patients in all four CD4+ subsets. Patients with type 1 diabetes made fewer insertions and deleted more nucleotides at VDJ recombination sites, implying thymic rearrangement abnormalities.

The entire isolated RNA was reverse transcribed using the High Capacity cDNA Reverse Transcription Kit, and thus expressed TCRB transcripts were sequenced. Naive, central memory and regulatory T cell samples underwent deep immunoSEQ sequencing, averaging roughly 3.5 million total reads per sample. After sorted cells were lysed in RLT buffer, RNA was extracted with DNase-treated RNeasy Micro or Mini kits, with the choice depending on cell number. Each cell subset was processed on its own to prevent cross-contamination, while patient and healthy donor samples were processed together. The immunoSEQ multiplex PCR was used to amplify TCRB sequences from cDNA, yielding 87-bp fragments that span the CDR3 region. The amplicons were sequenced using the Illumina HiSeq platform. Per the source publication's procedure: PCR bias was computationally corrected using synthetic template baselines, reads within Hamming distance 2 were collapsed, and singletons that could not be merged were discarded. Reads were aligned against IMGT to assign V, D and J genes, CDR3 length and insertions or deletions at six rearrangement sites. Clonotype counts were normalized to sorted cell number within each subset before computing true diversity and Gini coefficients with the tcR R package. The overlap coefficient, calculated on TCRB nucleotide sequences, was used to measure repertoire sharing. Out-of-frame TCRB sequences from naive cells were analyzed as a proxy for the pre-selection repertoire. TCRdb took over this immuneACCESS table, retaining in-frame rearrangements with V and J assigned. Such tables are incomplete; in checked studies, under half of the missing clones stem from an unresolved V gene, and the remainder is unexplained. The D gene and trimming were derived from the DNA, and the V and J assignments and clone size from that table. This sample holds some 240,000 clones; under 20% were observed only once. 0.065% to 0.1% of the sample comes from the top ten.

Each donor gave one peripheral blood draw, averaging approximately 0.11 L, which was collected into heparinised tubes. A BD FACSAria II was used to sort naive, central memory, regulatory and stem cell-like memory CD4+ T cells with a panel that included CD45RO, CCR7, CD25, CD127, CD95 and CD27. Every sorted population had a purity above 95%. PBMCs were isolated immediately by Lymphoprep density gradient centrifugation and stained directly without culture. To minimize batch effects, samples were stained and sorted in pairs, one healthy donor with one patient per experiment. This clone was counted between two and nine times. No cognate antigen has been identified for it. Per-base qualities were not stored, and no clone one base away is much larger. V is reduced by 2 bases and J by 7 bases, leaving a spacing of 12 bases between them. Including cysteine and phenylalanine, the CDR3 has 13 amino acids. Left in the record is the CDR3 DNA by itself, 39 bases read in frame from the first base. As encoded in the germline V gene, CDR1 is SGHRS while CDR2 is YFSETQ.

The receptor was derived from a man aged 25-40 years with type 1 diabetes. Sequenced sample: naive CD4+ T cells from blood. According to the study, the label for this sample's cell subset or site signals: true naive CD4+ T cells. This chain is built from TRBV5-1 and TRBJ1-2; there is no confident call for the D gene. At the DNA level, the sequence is TGCGCCAGCAGCTTCGGCACGTCGAGTGGCTACACCTTC. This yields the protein CASSFGTSSGYTF.